One and the same sample provided the 10 T cell receptor beta chains below, sequenced in a study of T cell clonality in common variable immunodeficiency. Method: immunoSEQ multiplex PCR; TCRdb's copy keeps in-frame clones and lacks some. The sample has approximately 58,000 clones, none seen only once. What was sequenced was peripheral blood mononuclear cells. All receptors come from a person aged 18 to 70 in good health.

This clone was detected ten times or more. Sequencing ends 3 residues short of the CDR3 end; the germline J gene provides the rest. The chain joins TRBV20-1 to TRBJ2-7; TRBD2 aligns across 9 bases. The CDR3 has 18 residues. The germline CDR1 and CDR2 sequences are DFQATT and SNEGSKA (reference sequence). The V gene end was trimmed by 5 bases and the J gene end by 5 bases; junction bases not matched to a gene: 22. Here the CDR3 reads CSAQTMIPPREGPDEQYF. The CDR3 bases that were read are TGCAGTGCTCAAACTATGATACCCCCGCGGGAGGGCCCCGACGAG.

In this sample, this clone turned up many times. Read sequence stops 3 residues before the CDR3 end, and the germline J gene provides the missing end. The rearrangement joins TRBV4-1 to TRBJ1-2; 7 bases are shared with TRBD1. The V segment lost 1 base and the J segment 2 bases; nucleotides outside the gene matches: 13. The CDR3 is 18 amino acids. Germline values: CDR1 MGHRA, CDR2 YSYEKL. The CDR3 region is CASSQASNLQGINYGYTF. The DNA read from the CDR3 is TGCGCCAGCAGCCAAGCATCCAATCTACAGGGGATCAACTATGGC.

In this sample, this clone turned up many times. The CDR3 spells CASSHSTSGRSTDTQYF. The sequenced part of the CDR3 DNA is TGCGCCAGCAGTCACTCGACTAGCGGGAGGAGCACAGATACG. V and J are TRBV23-1 and TRBJ2-3; 13 bases fit TRBD2. The sequenced fragment ends 3 residues before the CDR3 boundary, so the rest is inferred from the germline J gene. TRBV23-1 has ORF status, its function being uncertain. The CDR3 length is 17 residues. The J segment lost 0 bases and the V segment lost 3 bases, leaving 3 bases of the junction unmatched.

The table lists this clone with many counts. The CDR3 end lies 3 residues beyond the end of the read and is filled in from the germline J gene. J is TRBJ2-1 and V is TRBV11-2; 10 nucleotides agree with TRBD2. The germline CDR1 and CDR2 sequences are SGHAT and FQNNGV. The trim removed 4 bases at V and 5 bases at J, leaving 2 bases unmatched. The CDR3 runs to 14 residues. CDR3 amino acids: CASSYTSGDNEQFF. CDR3 DNA, as far as it was read: TGTGCCAGCAGCTATACTAGCGGGGACAATGAG.

There are many counts of this clone. The CDR3 DNA, read in part, is TGCGCCAGCAGGTTGACAGGGAGTAACTATGGC. This gives the protein CASRLTGSNYG. The whole CDR3 sequence is CASRLTGSNYGYTF. The rearrangement joins TRBV5-1 to TRBJ1-2; 7 bases line up with TRBD1. The read is 3 residues too short to cover the CDR3 end, so that end is filled in from the germline J gene. Germline CDR1 SGHRS, CDR2 YFSETQ. Trimming cost V 5 bases and J 1 base; bases outside gene matches: 5. The CDR3 has 14 residues.

Notes on this clone: Read data end 3 residues before the CDR3 end; the end is taken from the germline J gene. This chain links TRBV14 with TRBJ2-5; a possible D gene is TRBD1 (6 bases). Per germline, CDR1 SGHDN and CDR2 FVKESK. This CDR3 region has 14 residues. Between the trimmed V and J ends, which lost 1 base and 7 bases, there was a span of 13 bases. The CDR3 loop reads CASSQGQVFGTQYF. CDR3 DNA (partial): TGTGCCAGCAGCCAAGGACAGGTCTTTGGGACC. The complete variable domain, with remaining parts taken from reference TRBV14 and TRBJ2-5, reads EAGVTQFPSHSVIEKGQTVTLRCDPISGHDNLYWYRRVMGKEIKFLLHFVKESKQDESGMPNNRFLAERTGGTYSTLKVQPAELEDSGVYFCASSQGQVFGTQYFGPGTRLLVL.

This clone was seen at least ten times. From the germline J gene comes the end of the CDR3, since the read stops 3 residues before it. V usage is TRBV20-1 and J usage is TRBJ1-6; D gene uncertain. Trimming removed 0 bases at V and 7 bases at J, with 10 bases between. Germline V lookup: CDR1 DFQATT, CDR2 SNEGSKA (reference sequence). The length of the CDR3 is 14 residues. CDR3 loop: CSAREGLENSPLHF. The sequenced CDR3 bases are TGCAGTGCTAGAGAAGGGCTTGAGAATTCACCC.

This clone occurred many times. CDR3 sequence reads: CASNNPGRDFFEQYF. The sequenced part of the CDR3 DNA is TGTGCCAGTAATAACCCGGGACGGGACTTCTTCGAG. The chain employs TRBV19 and TRBJ2-7, with D perhaps TRBD2 (6 bases). The read comes to an end 3 residues before the CDR3 does, leaving the germline J gene to fill in the end. Germline V gene data show CDR1 as LNHDA and CDR2 as SQIVND (reference sequence). V lost 7 bases, J lost 6 bases, and 22 bases lay in between. There are 15 residues in the CDR3.

The sample holds many counts of this clone. The missing CDR3 end, 3 residues past where the read stops, is filled in from the germline J gene. This sequence joins TRBV18 and TRBJ2-3; 9 bases are shared with TRBD1. Germline V gene lookup returns CDR1 KGHSH and CDR2 LQKENI. The CDR3 is 16 residues long. After removal of 1 base from V and 6 bases from J, the junction contained 8 bases not matched to a gene. The DNA read from the CDR3 is TGTGCCAGCTCACCACAAAGACAGGGGGTAGAGGATACG. Its protein product is CASSPQRQGVEDT. From start to end, the CDR3 is CASSPQRQGVEDTQYF.

This clone was detected ten times or more. From the germline J gene comes the end of the CDR3, since the read stops 3 residues before it. This chain links TRBV27 with TRBJ2-2; D gene ambiguous. Trimming left V 3 bases short and J 4 bases short, with 3 bases between. The CDR3 covers 12 residues. The germline V gene encodes CDR1 MNHEY and CDR2 SMNVEV (reference sequence). CDR3 amino acids: CASSFLTGELFF. CDR3 DNA, as far as it was read: TGTGCCAGCAGTTTCCTCACCGGGGAG.